This passage covers 18 T cell receptor beta chains from one sample sequenced in a study of technical replicates of blood from several donors. The repertoire was sequenced with immunoSEQ multiplex PCR; TCRdb's copy has only in-frame clones and lacks some. The sample includes over 65,000 clones, approximately 95% seen only once; the top ten take approximately 0.26%. The material sequenced was T cells isolated from PBMCs. The receptors shown here come from a human donor in good health.

The V call is TRBV5-1, the J call TRBJ2-1, with D possibly matching TRBD2 (6 bases). V lost 1 base to trimming and J lost 5 bases, with 13 bases between them. CDR3 length: 15 amino acids. The germline V gene encodes CDR1 SGHRS and CDR2 YFSETQ. The CDR3 DNA reads TGCGCCAGCAGCTTGAGACTAGATCCAGACAATGAGCAGTTCTTC. Translation gives CASSLRLDPDNEQFF.

CDR3 coding DNA: TGTGCCAGCGGCTCCTGGACTAGTATGGACGAGCAGTACTTC. Protein sequence: CASGSWTSMDEQYF. The V and J genes are TRBV6-5 and TRBJ2-7, with TRBD2 identical over 7 bases. CDR1 and CDR2 (germline): MNHEY, SVGAGI. The CDR3 extends over 14 amino acids. Trimming at V came to 8 bases and at J to 5 bases, leaving 12 bases not matched to a gene.

The V call is TRBV5-6, the J call TRBJ1-5; 7 nucleotides match TRBD1. The germline V gene has CDR1 SGHDT and CDR2 YYEEEE. The CDR3 loop spans 17 amino acids. The ends lost 4 bases at V and 2 bases at J; junction bases unmatched: 12. The CDR3: CASSATGSWMGNQPQHF. The CDR3 coding sequence is TGTGCCAGCAGCGCGACAGGGAGCTGGATGGGCAATCAGCCCCAGCATTTT.

This clone was detected only once. The chain links TRBV4-1 to TRBJ1-6, with D unresolved. The germline gives CDR1 MGHRA, CDR2 YSYEKL. The CDR3 extends over 14 amino acids. Trimming pared 0 bases from V and 9 bases from J, leaving 9 bases between. In DNA, the CDR3 is TGCGCCAGCAGCCAAGATCAGTGGTCTTCACCCCTCCACTTT. This sequence encodes CASSQDQWSSPLHF.

The chain carries TRBV6-4 and TRBJ2-1; 8 positions agree with TRBD2. V shed 5 bases, J shed 2 bases, and the junction held 5 bases outside the gene matches. Germline V gene sequence: CDR1 MRHNA, CDR2 SNTAGT. The CDR3 runs 15 residues. The CDR3 protein is CASSFGLAPYNEQFF. The CDR3 coding sequence is TGTGCCAGCAGTTTCGGACTAGCCCCCTACAATGAGCAGTTCTTC.

V and J are TRBV4-1 and TRBJ1-2, with 7 bases matching TRBD1. Trimming cost V 5 bases and J 3 bases; bases outside gene matches: 6. From germline, CDR1 is MGHRA and CDR2 YSYEKL. There are 14 residues in the CDR3. DNA of the CDR3: TGCGCCAGCAGCGCGGGACAGTTGGACTATGGCTACACCTTC. This encodes CASSAGQLDYGYTF.

This chain joins TRBV6-1 and TRBJ1-2; 7 bases align to TRBD1. The germline V gene has CDR1 MNHNS and CDR2 SASEGT. The CDR3 consists of 13 residues. After removal of 6 bases from V and 4 bases from J, the junction contained 5 bases not matched to a gene. DNA of the CDR3: TGTGCCAGCAGACCGACAGGGCCCTATGGCTACACCTTC. It specifies CASRPTGPYGYTF.

CDR3 sequence reads: CASSSWTSGGVIYEQYF. As DNA, the CDR3 is TGTGCCAGCAGCTCATGGACTAGCGGGGGGGTGATCTACGAGCAGTACTTC. The V and J genes are TRBV13 and TRBJ2-7, with 15 positions matching TRBD2. This CDR3 contains 17 residues. Germline values: CDR1 PRHDT, CDR2 FYEKMQ (reference sequence). V lost 4 bases to trimming and J lost 3 bases; unmatched junction nucleotides: 7.

V is TRBV6-1 and J is TRBJ1-1; D may be TRBD1 (5 bases). The germline CDR1 and CDR2 sequences are MNHNS and SASEGT. Trimming took off 0 bases at V and 2 bases at J, with 7 bases between the two ends. CDR3 length: 14 residues. CDR3 DNA: TGTGCCAGCAGTGAAGCAGGGGCCAACACTGAAGCTTTCTTT. Its translation is CASSEAGANTEAFF.

This clone was seen only once. V gene TRBV18 combines with J gene TRBJ1-6; D is possibly TRBD1 (6 bases). The germline V gene has CDR1 KGHSH and CDR2 LQKENI. The length of the CDR3 is 18 residues. V was pared by 2 bases and J by 0 bases, with 14 bases between. The CDR3 here is CASSPEAGVSSYNSPLHF. CDR3 coding DNA: TGTGCCAGCTCACCAGAGGCAGGGGTTAGCTCCTATAATTCACCCCTCCACTTT. The full variable domain, its missing parts supplied by reference TRBV18 and TRBJ1-6, is NAGVMQNPRHLVRRRGQEARLRCSPMKGHSHVYWYRQLPEEGLKFMVYLQKENIIDESGMPKERFSAEFPKEGPSILRIQQVVRGDSAAYFCASSPEAGVSSYNSPLHFGNGTRLTVT.

The V gene is TRBV28, the J gene TRBJ2-7; tentative D call: TRBD1 (6 bases). Germline V gene lookup returns CDR1 MDHEN and CDR2 SYDVKM. There are 14 residues in the CDR3. V dropped 6 bases and J dropped 3 bases, with 15 bases sitting between them. This CDR3 is CASRGTRGDYEQYF. The CDR3, as DNA: TGTGCCAGCAGGGGGACACGGGGAGACTACGAGCAGTACTTC.

This rearrangement joins TRBV6-1 to TRBJ2-1; perhaps TRBD2 as D (6 bases). Germline V lookup: CDR1 MNHNS, CDR2 SASEGT. This CDR3 contains 13 residues. V lost 7 bases, J lost 9 bases, and 16 bases lay in between. Here the CDR3 DNA reads TGTGCCAGCACTAGGGGACTTGGAGGTGAGCAGTTCTTC. Residues: CASTRGLGGEQFF.

CDR3 nucleotides: TGTGCCAGCAGCCAACAACAGGGGTTGGGGGACAATGAGCAGTTCTTC. This codes for CASSQQQGLGDNEQFF. The chain couples TRBV14 to TRBJ2-1; TRBD1 matches at 7 bases. CDR3 length: 16 residues. CDR1 and CDR2 from the germline V gene are SGHDN and FVKESK. The V gene end was trimmed by 2 bases and the J gene end by 5 bases; junction bases not matched to a gene: 9.

V is TRBV6-5 and J is TRBJ2-7; TRBD2 matches 11 bases. With 6 bases clipped from V and 2 bases from J, the junction kept 6 bases outside the gene matches. The germline V gene has CDR1 MNHEY and CDR2 SVGAGI. This CDR3 comprises 15 residues. The DNA of the CDR3 is TGTGCCAGCAGAGTGGGACTAGCGGAGACCTACGAGCAGTACTTC. Its protein is CASRVGLAETYEQYF.

The CDR3: CANSPGEYGYTF. CDR3 sequence (DNA): TGTGCAAACTCCCCAGGGGAGTATGGCTACACCTTC. The J gene is TRBJ1-2, the V gene TRBV7-9; tentative D call: TRBD1 (6 bases). CDR3 length: 12 amino acids. Germline V CDR1 and CDR2: SEHNR, FQNEAQ (reference sequence). The full variable domain, with the rest looked up from reference TRBV7-9 and TRBJ1-2, is DTGVSQNPRHKITKRGQNVTFRCDPISEHNRLYWYRQTLGQGPEFLTYFQNEAQLEKSRLLSDRFSAERPKGSFSTLEIQRTEQGDSAMYLCANSPGEYGYTFGSGTRLTVV.

The chain carries TRBV28 and TRBJ1-5; D not resolved. Germline V gene sequence: CDR1 MDHEN, CDR2 SYDVKM. Trimming removed 5 bases from V and 11 bases from J, with 10 bases in between. This CDR3 has 11 residues. In nucleotides, the CDR3 is TGTGCCAGCAGTAGAGCGTGGTCCCAGCATTTT. As protein: CASSRAWSQHF.

This sequence joins TRBV7-8 and TRBJ2-7; 10 positions match TRBD2. This CDR3 contains 15 residues. V lost 1 base and J lost 2; bases outside the gene matches: 2. Germline V lookup: CDR1 SGHVS, CDR2 FQNEAQ. The CDR3 DNA reads as TGTGCCAGCAGCTTAGGGACTAGCGGAACCTACGAGCAGTACTTC. Translated: CASSLGTSGTYEQYF.

The chain recombines TRBV6-1 with TRBJ2-3, with 7 bases aligning to TRBD2. The CDR3 sequence is 16 residues long. The V gene end was trimmed by 0 bases and the J gene end by 1 base; junction bases not matched to a gene: 4. Looked up from germline, CDR1 is MNHNS and CDR2 is SASEGT. CDR3 sequence: CASSEAGGRRTDTQYF. The CDR3 DNA follows: TGTGCCAGCAGTGAAGCAGGCGGGAGACGCACAGATACGCAGTATTTT.